The present T cell receptor (beta chain) was sequenced within a study of shared clonotypes between healthy human individuals. This clone was detected once. The naive CD8 population came from CD45RO-negative cells selected for CCR7, without terminally differentiated effector memory CD45RA+ cells. Only Caucasian adults living in Nashville, Tennessee served as donors. Clones were read by immunoSEQ multiplex PCR, and TCRdb kept only the in-frame ones, dropping some. The table includes around 600,000 clones, roughly 98% detected once. The CDR3 is 16 residues long. Germline CDR1 and CDR2: SQVTM and ANQGSEA. Trimming removed 2 bases from V and 0 bases from J, with 17 bases in between.

What was sequenced was naive CD8+ T cells sorted from blood. The receptor's source is a man aged 25-45 years in good health. The chain is built from TRBV29-1 and TRBJ2-7; D possibly corresponds to TRBD1 (6 bases). CDR3 DNA sequence: TGCAGCGTTGAATTGGTAGGACAGAAAAGCTCCTACGAGCAGTACTTC. Protein product: CSVELVGQKSSYEQYF.